This T cell receptor (beta chain) was profiled in a study of OX40 agonist ivuxolimab in advanced cancers. Study background: Intravenous ivuxolimab at 0.01 to 10 mg/kg was given to patients every 2 weeks. Dose-escalation patients' cancers were hepatocellular carcinoma, melanoma, renal cell or head and neck cancer.

Only one count was recorded for this clone. Any history of autoimmune disease or systemic immunosuppression disqualified patients. Here immunoSEQ multiplex PCR was the method, and the copy in TCRdb shows in-frame clones only, minus some. The sample contains about 90,000 clones, 75% to 90% of which appear only once. The source was CD4+ or CD8+ T cells sorted from blood, collected in a trial of the OX40 agonist ivuxolimab. This TCR derives from an adult with an advanced solid tumor such as melanoma, head and neck, liver or kidney cancer.

The CDR3 DNA follows: TGTGCCAGCTCACCACCGTCGGGGAACTATGGCTACACCTTC. Protein: CASSPPSGNYGYTF. The chain has TRBV18 and TRBJ1-2, with D unclear. CDR1 is KGHSH, CDR2 LQKENI, per germline. V gave up 0 bases and J gave up 2 bases, with 7 bases separating them. The CDR3 covers 14 residues.